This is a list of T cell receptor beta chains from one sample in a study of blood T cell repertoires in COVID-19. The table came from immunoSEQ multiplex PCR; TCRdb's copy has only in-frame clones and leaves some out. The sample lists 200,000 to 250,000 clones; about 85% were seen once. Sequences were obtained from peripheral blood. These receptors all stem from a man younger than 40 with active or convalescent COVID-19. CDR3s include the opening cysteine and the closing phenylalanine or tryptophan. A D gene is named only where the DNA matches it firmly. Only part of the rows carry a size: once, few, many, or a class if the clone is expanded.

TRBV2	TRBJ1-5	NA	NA	CASTAGPGIWPQHF	TGTGCCAGCACCGCGGGACCCGGGATTTGGCCCCAGCATTTT
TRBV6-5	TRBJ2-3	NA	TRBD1	CASRDRGDTQYF	TGTGCCAGCAGGGACAGGGGAGATACGCAGTATTTT
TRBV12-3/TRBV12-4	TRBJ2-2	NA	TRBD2	CATHSGSSGELFF	TGTGCCACACATAGCGGGAGCAGCGGGGAGCTGTTTTTT
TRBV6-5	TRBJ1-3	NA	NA	CASGETSYSGNTIYF	TGTGCCAGCGGGGAGACCTCCTACTCTGGAAACACCATATATTTT
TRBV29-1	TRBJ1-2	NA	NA	CSAGDGYGYTF	TGCAGCGCAGGTGACGGGTATGGCTACACCTTC
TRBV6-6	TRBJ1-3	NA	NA	CASSSEGGNTIYF	TGTGCCAGCAGTTCCGAGGGTGGAAACACCATATATTTT
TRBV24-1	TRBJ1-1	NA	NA	CATSDGGIKCCGWVNTEAFF	TGTGCCACCAGTGACGGAGGGATTAAGTGTTGCGGTTGGGTGAACACTGAAGCTTTCTTT
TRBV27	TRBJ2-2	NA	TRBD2	CASSLRLAGAPRDTGELFF	TGTGCCAGCAGTTTACGACTAGCGGGGGCCCCGAGGGACACCGGGGAGCTGTTTTTT
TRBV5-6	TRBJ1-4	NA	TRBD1	CASREGQPTNEKLFF	TGTGCCAGCAGGGAGGGACAGCCAACTAATGAAAAACTGTTTTTT
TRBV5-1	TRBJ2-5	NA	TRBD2	CASTTVAGSETQYF	TGCGCCAGCACCACAGTAGCGGGGTCAGAGACCCAGTACTTC
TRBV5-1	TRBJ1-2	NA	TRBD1	CASSLVRQGSGGYTF	TGCGCCAGCAGCTTGGTAAGACAGGGATCGGGAGGCTACACCTTC
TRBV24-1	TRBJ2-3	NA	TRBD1	CATSDRGQGPDTQYF	TGTGCCACCAGTGATAGAGGACAGGGCCCAGATACGCAGTATTTT
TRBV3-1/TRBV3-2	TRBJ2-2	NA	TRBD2	CASSRSGSPGELFF	TGTGCCAGCAGCCGTAGCGGGAGCCCCGGGGAGCTGTTTTTT
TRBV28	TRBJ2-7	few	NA	CASSEDHSSYEQYF	TGTGCCAGCAGTGAAGACCACAGCTCCTACGAGCAGTACTTC
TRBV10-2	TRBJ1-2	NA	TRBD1	CASSRDRGEYGYTF	TGCGCCAGCAGCCGGGACAGGGGAGAGTATGGCTACACCTTC
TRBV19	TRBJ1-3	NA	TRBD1	CASSIGTTGAHRNTIYF	TGTGCCAGTAGTATAGGGACAACAGGGGCCCACCGAAACACCATATATTTT
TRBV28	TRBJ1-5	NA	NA	CASNSEAGVRRQPQHF	TGTGCCAGCAACTCCGAGGCCGGCGTCAGGAGGCAGCCCCAGCATTTT
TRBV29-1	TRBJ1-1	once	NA	CSVLNPMNTEAFF	TGCAGCGTTTTGAATCCTATGAACACTGAAGCTTTCTTT
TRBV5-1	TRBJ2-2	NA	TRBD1	CASTDRGRTSGELFF	TGCGCCAGCACGGACAGGGGGCGTACCTCCGGGGAGCTGTTTTTT
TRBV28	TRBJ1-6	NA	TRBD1	CASSLQQGARSPLHF	TGTGCCAGCAGCCTTCAACAGGGGGCACGGTCACCCCTCCACTTT
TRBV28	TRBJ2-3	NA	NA	CASSLKGLDTQYF	TGTGCCAGCAGTTTGAAGGGGTTGGATACGCAGTATTTT
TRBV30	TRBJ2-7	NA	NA	CAWRIQNSYEQYF	TGTGCCTGGAGGATCCAGAACTCCTACGAGCAGTACTTC
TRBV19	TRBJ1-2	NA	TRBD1	CASGDRAHGYTF	TGTGCCAGCGGGGACAGGGCCCATGGCTACACCTTC
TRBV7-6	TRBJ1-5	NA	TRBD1	CASSLRQGAQPQHF	TGTGCCAGCAGCTTGCGACAGGGGGCTCAGCCCCAGCATTTT
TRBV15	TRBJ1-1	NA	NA	CATSRDNGLNTEAFF	TGTGCCACCAGCAGAGATAACGGTTTGAACACTGAAGCTTTCTTT
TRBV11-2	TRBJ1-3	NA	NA	CASSLGGSGNTIYF	TGTGCCAGCAGCTTAGGAGGGTCTGGAAACACCATATATTTT
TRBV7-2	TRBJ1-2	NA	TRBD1	CASSIRQGGGYTF	TGTGCCAGCAGCATACGACAGGGCGGTGGCTACACCTTC
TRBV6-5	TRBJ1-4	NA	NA	CASRWGRNEKLFF	TGTGCCAGCAGATGGGGCCGTAATGAAAAACTGTTTTTT
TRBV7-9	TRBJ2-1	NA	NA	CASSLSVSYNEQFF	TGTGCCAGCAGCCTTAGCGTATCCTACAATGAGCAGTTCTTC
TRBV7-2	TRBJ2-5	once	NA	CASSPGPEETQYF	TGTGCCAGCAGCCCAGGGCCCGAGGAGACCCAGTACTTC
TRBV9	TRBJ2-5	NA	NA	CASIPRRAHLTQETQYF	TGTGCCAGCATCCCGCGGAGGGCCCATCTAACACAAGAGACCCAGTACTTC
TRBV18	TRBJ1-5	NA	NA	CASSLADSKYQPQHF	TGTGCCAGCTCGCTAGCGGACAGCAAGTATCAGCCCCAGCATTTT
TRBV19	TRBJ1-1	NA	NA	CASGQHEAFF	TGTGCCAGTGGACAGCATGAAGCTTTCTTT
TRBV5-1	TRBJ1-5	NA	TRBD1	CASSLEGQANQPQHF	TGCGCCAGCAGCTTGGAGGGACAGGCGAATCAGCCCCAGCATTTT
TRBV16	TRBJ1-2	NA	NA	CASSQSFAGGYTF	TGTGCCAGCAGCCAGAGTTTTGCGGGTGGCTACACCTTC
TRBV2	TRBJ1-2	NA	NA	CASGRDSSPRYTF	TGTGCCAGCGGTCGTGACAGTAGTCCCCGCTACACCTTC
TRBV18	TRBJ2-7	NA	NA	CASSPPNHAGLYEQYF	TGTGCCAGCTCACCACCGAACCATGCGGGCCTCTACGAGCAGTACTTC
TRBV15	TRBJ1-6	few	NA	CATQYIPNSPLHF	TGTGCCACCCAGTACATCCCTAATTCACCCCTCCACTTT
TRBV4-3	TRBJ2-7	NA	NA	CASSQEGPSVRHEQYF	TGCGCCAGCAGCCAAGAGGGGCCTAGTGTGCGCCACGAGCAGTACTTC
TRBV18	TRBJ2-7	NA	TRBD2	CASSPRVGDYEQYF	TGTGCCAGCTCACCACGGGTGGGGGACTATGAGCAGTACTTC
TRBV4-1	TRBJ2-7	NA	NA	CASSRGTASSPYEQYF	TGCGCCAGCAGCCGCGGGACCGCCTCCTCTCCCTACGAGCAGTACTTC
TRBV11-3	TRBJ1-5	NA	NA	CASSRPDKGIIFSNQPQHF	TGTGCCAGCAGCCGTCCGGACAAGGGTATAATTTTTAGCAATCAGCCCCAGCATTTT